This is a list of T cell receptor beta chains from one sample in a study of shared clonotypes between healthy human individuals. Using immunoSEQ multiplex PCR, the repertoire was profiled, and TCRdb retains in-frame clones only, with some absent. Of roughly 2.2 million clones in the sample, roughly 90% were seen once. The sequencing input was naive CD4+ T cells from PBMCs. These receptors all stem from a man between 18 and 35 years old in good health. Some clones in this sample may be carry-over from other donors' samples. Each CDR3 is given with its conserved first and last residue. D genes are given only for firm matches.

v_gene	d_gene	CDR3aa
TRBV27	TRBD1	CASRAEGAATSTDTQYF
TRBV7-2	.	CASRQTGQTYGYTF
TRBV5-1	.	CASSLSGKETQYF
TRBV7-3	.	CASSPGLTSYNEQFF
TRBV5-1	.	CASSFRTATYEQYF
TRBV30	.	CAWSKGGYTF
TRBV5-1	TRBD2	CASSLLADPWTGELFF
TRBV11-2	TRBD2	CASSGTSAYYEQYF
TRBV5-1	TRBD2	CASSLTSGAPNEQFF
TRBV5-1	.	CASSLAGPYEQYF
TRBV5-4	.	CASSLVRGSESYGYTF
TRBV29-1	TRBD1	CSVRTGRTDTQYF
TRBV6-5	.	CASSREGWNTQYF
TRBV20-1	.	CSAVIENTIYF
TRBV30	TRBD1	CAWSVNRGSPLHF
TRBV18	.	CASSPGMGNEKLFF
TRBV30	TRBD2	CAWSSLPAGGKNEQFF
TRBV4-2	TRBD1	CASSQLMDRGYGYTF
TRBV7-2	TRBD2	CASSPLGGTYNEQFF
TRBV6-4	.	CASGQSRTGELFF
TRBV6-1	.	CASTEGGRDYEQYF
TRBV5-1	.	CASSLLSSYNEQFF
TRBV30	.	CAWTGAGELFF
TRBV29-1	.	CSASSATTLNTEAFF
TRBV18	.	CASSPGANQPQHF
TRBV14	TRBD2	CASSQGAGGQYF
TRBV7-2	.	CASSVGLVADTQYF
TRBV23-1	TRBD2	CASSQSLTSGRRSEQYF
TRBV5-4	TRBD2	CASSMLAVSGANVLTF
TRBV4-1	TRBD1	CASRQQGASYNSPLHF
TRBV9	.	CASSVVLGDGHNEQFF